This TCR beta chain came from a study of blood T cell repertoires in COVID-19. Study summary: The samples span acute and convalescent COVID-19 from the United States, Italy and Spain. The analysed material was cDNA or gDNA that came from T cells, B-cell-depleted T cells, or PBMCs.

Measured with immunoSEQ multiplex PCR; TCRdb has only the in-frame clones, and not every one. The data contain approximately 330,000 clones, 65% to 90% of them singletons. Participants were placed into cohorts based on the clinical history they reported. Germline values: CDR1 LGHNA, CDR2 YNFKEQ. V shed 5 bases and J shed 7 bases, with 8 bases lying between them. This CDR3 contains 11 residues. The sample taken for sequencing was PBMCs or T cells enriched from blood (not recorded which). The V call is TRBV4-2, the J call TRBJ1-1; D possibly corresponds to TRBD1 (5 bases). This sequence was found in a woman aged 40-49 years with acute COVID-19. The CDR3 loop reads CASSSDSEAFF. CDR3 bases: TGTGCCAGCAGCTCAGACAGTGAAGCTTTCTTT.